These 2 T cell receptor beta chains originate from one sample sequenced in a study of immune cell composition in non-small cell lung cancer. The table came from immunoSEQ multiplex PCR; TCRdb's copy has only in-frame clones and leaves some out. Among 7,000 to 8,000 clones listed, about 72% were seen once. The sequencing sample was made of lung tumor tissue. The origin of the receptors is a human donor with non-small cell lung cancer.

The chain uses TRBV5-1 and TRBJ1-2; D perhaps matches TRBD1 (6 bases). V was shortened by 0 bases and J by 4 bases, with 13 bases between the two germline ends. Germline CDR1 SGHRS, CDR2 YFSETQ. There are 15 residues in the CDR3. The CDR3 loop reads CASSLVTGQSYGYTF. DNA of the CDR3: TGCGCCAGCAGCTTGGTTACTGGACAGAGCTATGGCTACACCTTC.

This chain joins TRBV13 and TRBJ1-2; D is unresolved. Germline V CDR1 and CDR2: PRHDT, FYEKMQ (reference sequence). The V and J ends lost 5 bases and 1 base respectively, with 8 bases between them. The CDR3 is 13 residues long. The CDR3 nucleotides read TGTGCCAGCAGCCGACACATTAACTATGGCTACACCTTC. It encodes CASSRHINYGYTF.